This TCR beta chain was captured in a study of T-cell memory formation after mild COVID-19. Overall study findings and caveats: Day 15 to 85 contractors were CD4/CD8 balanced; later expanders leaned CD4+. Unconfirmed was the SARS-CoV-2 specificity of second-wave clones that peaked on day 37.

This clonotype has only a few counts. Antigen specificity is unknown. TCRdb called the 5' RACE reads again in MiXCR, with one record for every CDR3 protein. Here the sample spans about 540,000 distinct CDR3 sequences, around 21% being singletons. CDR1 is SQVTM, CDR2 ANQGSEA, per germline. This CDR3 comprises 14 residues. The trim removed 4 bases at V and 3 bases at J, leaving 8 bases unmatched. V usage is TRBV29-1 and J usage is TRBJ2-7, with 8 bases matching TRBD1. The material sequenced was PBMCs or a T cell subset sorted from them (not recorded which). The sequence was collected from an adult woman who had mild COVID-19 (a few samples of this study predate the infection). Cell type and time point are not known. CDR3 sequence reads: CSVGRGGQVYEQYF. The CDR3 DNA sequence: TGCAGCGTTGGAAGAGGGGGACAGGTCTACGAGCAGTACTTC.